The rows below give T cell receptor beta chains drawn from one sample of a study of tumor-infiltrating lymphocytes in primary liver carcinoma. MiXCR was run by TCRdb on the multiplex PCR reads, yielding one entry per CDR3 protein. The sample has 95,000 to 150,000 distinct CDR3 sequences; 55% to 75% are singletons. The sequenced sample consisted of liver tumor tissue from sampling region 3. All receptors derive from a woman aged 55-75 years with primary liver carcinoma and hepatitis B virus infection. CDR3s include the opening cysteine and the closing phenylalanine or tryptophan. A D gene is named only where the DNA matches it firmly. Not every row has a clone size; where given, it reads once, few, many or a size class.

D	size	length	J	V	CDR3	DNA
TRBD1	NA	14	TRBJ1-5	TRBV11-2	CASSLDREIDTQHF	TGTGCCAGCAGTTTAGACAGGGAGATAGATACGCAGCATTTT
TRBD2	NA	17	TRBJ2-2	TRBV5-1	CASSLGTGLAIQGELFF	TGCGCCAGCAGCTTGGGGACGGGACTAGCGATCCAGGGGGAGCTGTTTTTT
NA	NA	11	TRBJ2-7	TRBV12-3/TRBV12-4	CASSVGRGIYF	NA
NA	NA	13	TRBJ2-2	TRBV11-2	CASRHGNTGDLFF	TGTGCCAGCAGACATGGCAACACCGGGGACCTGTTTTTT
NA	once	11	TRBJ2-5	TRBV29-1	CGVRYQETQYF	TGCGGCGTTAGATACCAAGAGACCCAGTACTTC
NA	NA	16	TRBJ2-6	TRBV11-3	CTSSFGGPAGANVLTF	TGTACCAGCAGCTTCGGTGGGCCGGCTGGGGCCAACGTCCTGACTTTC
NA	NA	14	TRBJ2-1	TRBV6-2/TRBV6-3	CASSSRIEANEEFF	TGTGCCAGCAGTTCCCGAATAGAGGCCAATGAGGAGTTCTTC
NA	many	10	TRBJ2-2	TRBV29-1	CGTYTGELFF	TGCGGGACCTACACCGGGGAGCTGTTTTTT
TRBD2	many	15	TRBJ2-3	TRBV29-1	CSVGLAGVGTDTQYF	TGCAGCGTTGGACTAGCGGGAGTTGGTACAGATACGCAGTATTTT
NA	NA	14	TRBJ2-3	TRBV11-3	CASSYRPVTVTQYF	TGTGCCAGCAGCTACCGTCCTGTCACAGTTACGCAGTATTTT
NA	NA	14	TRBJ1-1	TRBV20-1	CSARVGRMNTEAFF	TGCAGTGCTAGAGTTGGCAGAATGAACACTGAAGCTTTCTTT
NA	many	13	TRBJ2-2	TRBV6-5	CASSYGIGGELFF	TGTGCCAGCAGTTACGGTATTGGCGGGGAGCTGTTTTTT
NA	NA	14	TRBJ2-3	TRBV18	CASSPRGRTDTHYF	TGTGCCAGCTCACCACGGGGCCGCACAGATACGCACTATTTT
TRBD2	NA	19	TRBJ2-3	TRBV10-3	CAISESWTSGSPSTDTQYF	TGTGCCATCAGTGAGTCGTGGACTAGCGGGAGCCCTAGCACAGATACGCAGTATTTT
NA	NA	14	TRBJ1-4	TRBV11-3	CASSSPDSIEKLFF	TGTGCCAGCAGCTCACCGGACAGTATTGAAAAGCTGTTTTTT
NA	many	12	TRBJ1-6	TRBV30	CAWSVGASPLHF	TGTGCCTGGAGTGTTGGGGCTTCACCCCTCCACTTT
TRBD2	NA	18	TRBJ2-2	TRBV6-5	CASSSTSGRAWRTGVLFF	TGTGCCAGCAGTTCGACTAGCGGGAGGGCCTGGCGCACCGGTGTGCTGTTTTTT
TRBD2	NA	16	TRBJ2-5	TRBV11-3	CAGTLARLASQETQYF	TGTGCCGGCACCCTCGCGCGACTAGCAAGTCAAGAGACCCAGTACTTC
NA	few	15	TRBJ1-1	TRBV28	CASSFNTRGVTEAFF	TGTGCCAGCAGTTTCAACACAAGGGGGGTCACTGAAGCTTTCTTT
NA	many	14	TRBJ2-6	TRBV28	CASSLQGGANVLTF	TGTGCCAGCAGTCTCCAGGGTGGGGCCAACGTCCTGACTTTC
NA	NA	14	TRBJ2-3	TRBV29-1	CSVIRGASTDTEYF	TGCAGCGTTATCAGGGGGGCCAGCACAGATACGGAGTATTTT
NA	many	15	TRBJ2-2	TRBV7-8	CASSFGGGNTGELFF	TGTGCCAGCAGCTTCGGCGGAGGGAACACCGGGGAGCTGTTTTTT
NA	NA	13	TRBJ1-2	TRBV29-1	CSAIRVSTDGYTF	TGCAGCGCCATTCGGGTCAGCACGGACGGCTACACCTTC
NA	many	17	TRBJ2-1	TRBV10-2	CASSDPLTDVSYNEQFF	TGCGCCAGCAGTGACCCACTAACCGACGTCTCCTACAATGAGCAGTTCTTC
NA	NA	16	TRBJ2-1	TRBV2	CASTGQSRSSYNEQFF	TGTGCCAGCACCGGTCAAAGCAGGAGCTCCTACAATGAGCAGTTCTTC
NA	many	15	TRBJ1-5	TRBV6-5	CASSKGGLGNQPQHF	TGTGCCAGCAGTAAAGGAGGATTGGGCAATCAGCCCCAGCATTTT
NA	many	16	TRBJ1-2	TRBV6-6	CASSYSSTDLNYGYTF	TGTGCCAGCAGTTACTCGAGTACAGACCTTAACTATGGCTACACCTTC
TRBD2	NA	19	TRBJ2-3	TRBV5-6	CASSLTSGRMGPRGDTQYF	TGTGCCAGCAGCTTGACTAGCGGGAGGATGGGCCCGCGCGGAGATACGCAGTATTTT
TRBD1	many	13	TRBJ2-7	TRBV29-1	CSAGQRWAYEQYF	TGCAGCGCGGGACAGCGGTGGGCCTACGAGCAGTACTTC
TRBD1	medium-sized	13	TRBJ2-5	TRBV29-1	CSVEAGGAETQYF	TGCAGCGTTGAGGCAGGGGGCGCGGAGACCCAGTACTTC
NA	NA	15	TRBJ2-3	TRBV4-2	CASRHTTDSTDTQYF	TGTGCCAGCAGGCATACGACCGACTCCACAGATACGCAGTATTTT
NA	many	15	TRBJ2-7	TRBV7-8	CASSLRDPGPYEQYF	TGTGCCAGCAGCTTACGGGACCCAGGGCCCTACGAGCAGTACTTC
NA	NA	11	TRBJ2-7	TRBV11-2	CTSSQGEWQYF	TGTACCAGCAGCCAAGGGGAGTGGCAGTACTTC
TRBD1	few	17	TRBJ2-7	TRBV28	CASSLGLPGQGRLRWYF	TGTGCCAGCAGTTTAGGACTACCGGGACAGGGCCGGCTTAGGTGGTACTTC
NA	NA	15	TRBJ1-1	TRBV7-3	CASSPKGGGNTEAFF	TGTGCCAGCAGCCCGAAGGGGGGGGGCAACACTGAAGCTTTCTTT
NA	few	11	TRBJ2-1	TRBV5-1	CASSFAEDMFF	TGCGCCAGCAGCTTCGCCGAGGACATGTTCTTC
NA	NA	14	TRBJ2-3	TRBV28	CASRGGISTDTQYF	TGTGCCAGCAGGGGCGGGATTAGCACAGATACGCAGTATTTT
TRBD2	many	17	TRBJ2-1	TRBV5-1	CASRDFRRTSGRNEQFF	TGCGCCAGCAGGGATTTCCGCCGGACTAGCGGGAGGAATGAGCAGTTCTTC
NA	many	14	TRBJ1-1	TRBV29-1	CSVVRDGGYTEAFF	TGCAGCGTTGTTCGGGACGGCGGCTACACTGAAGCTTTCTTT
NA	NA	16	TRBJ2-1	TRBV11-2	CASSRLYSEVANEEFF	TGTGCCAGCAGCCGACTATACTCCGAGGTTGCCAATGAGGAGTTCTTC
NA	many	14	TRBJ2-5	TRBV6-6	CASTVRGKQETQYF	TGTGCCAGCACCGTACGGGGAAAACAAGAGACCCAGTACTTC
NA	NA	16	TRBJ2-2	TRBV11-2	CASSDGRNRNTGSCFF	NA
TRBD1	NA	14	TRBJ2-3	TRBV10-3	CATRTGALGDTQYF	TGTGCCACCCGGACAGGGGCCCTGGGGGATACGCAGTATTTT
TRBD1	NA	12	TRBJ1-1	TRBV6-5	CASRRDSSEASF	TGTGCAAGCAGACGGGACAGTTCTGAAGCTTCCTTT
TRBD2	NA	15	TRBJ2-1	TRBV11-2	CARSSWREGPHEQFF	TGTGCCAGGAGCTCATGGCGGGAGGGCCCCCATGAGCAGTTCTTC
NA	NA	12	TRBJ1-5	TRBV12-3/TRBV12-4	CTSINSNQPQHF	TGTACCAGCATAAATAGCAATCAGCCCCAGCATTTT
NA	NA	15	TRBJ1-1	TRBV11-2	CASNFNQHRTSGAFF	TGTGCCAGCAACTTTAATCAGCACAGGACCTCGGGGGCTTTCTTT
NA	NA	13	TRBJ1-1	TRBV5-1	CASSIRRGAEASF	TGCGCCAGCAGCATCCGACGGGGCGCTGAAGCTTCCTTT
NA	NA	17	TRBJ2-1	TRBV28	CGSSSGTFVFSYNEQFF	TGTGGCAGCAGTTCAGGGACTTTTGTCTTCTCCTACAATGAGCAGTTCTTC
TRBD1	NA	14	TRBJ1-1	TRBV6-6	CASTRGQMNTEAFF	TGTGCCAGCACCAGGGGACAGATGAATACTGAAGCTTTCTTT